This T cell receptor (beta chain) is drawn from a study of cytomegalovirus exposure and HLA in healthy donors. Comment on this clone: As yet, its antigen is unknown.

The donors were in the approximately 120-subject validation cohort, distinct from the roughly 600-subject first cohort. Trimming took 1 base from V and 5 from J, leaving 6 bases between them. The CDR3 consists of 13 residues. Germline CDR1 reads LGHNA; CDR2 reads YSLEER. Overall study findings and caveats: Later, an analysis found that TCR clusters from the first cohort tended to co-occur in the roughly 110 validation repertoires. In vitro assays verified that a few CMV-associated chains recognized CMV antigens specifically.

This table comes from immunoSEQ multiplex PCR, and its TCRdb copy is limited to in-frame clones, with some not included. The table has fewer than 130,000 clones, approximately 89% seen once. Sequencing input: PBMCs. The sequence derives from a woman aged 18-30 years in good health and CMV-seronegative. V gene TRBV4-3 combines with J gene TRBJ2-1; no reliable D call. CDR3 sequence (DNA): TGCGCCAGCAGCCAAGCTGAGCACAATGAGCAGTTCTTC. The encoded protein is CASSQAEHNEQFF.